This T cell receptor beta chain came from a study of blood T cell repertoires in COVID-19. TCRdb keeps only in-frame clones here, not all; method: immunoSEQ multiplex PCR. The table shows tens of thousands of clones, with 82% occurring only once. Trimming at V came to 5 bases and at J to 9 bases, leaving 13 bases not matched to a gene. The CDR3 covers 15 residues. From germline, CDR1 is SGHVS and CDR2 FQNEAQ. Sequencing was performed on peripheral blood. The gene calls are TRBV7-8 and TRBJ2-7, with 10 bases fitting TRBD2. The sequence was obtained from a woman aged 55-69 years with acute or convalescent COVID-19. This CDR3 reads CASSLRSGTSAAQYF. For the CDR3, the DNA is TGTGCCAGCAGCCTTCGCTCCGGGACTAGCGCAGCGCAGTACTTC.